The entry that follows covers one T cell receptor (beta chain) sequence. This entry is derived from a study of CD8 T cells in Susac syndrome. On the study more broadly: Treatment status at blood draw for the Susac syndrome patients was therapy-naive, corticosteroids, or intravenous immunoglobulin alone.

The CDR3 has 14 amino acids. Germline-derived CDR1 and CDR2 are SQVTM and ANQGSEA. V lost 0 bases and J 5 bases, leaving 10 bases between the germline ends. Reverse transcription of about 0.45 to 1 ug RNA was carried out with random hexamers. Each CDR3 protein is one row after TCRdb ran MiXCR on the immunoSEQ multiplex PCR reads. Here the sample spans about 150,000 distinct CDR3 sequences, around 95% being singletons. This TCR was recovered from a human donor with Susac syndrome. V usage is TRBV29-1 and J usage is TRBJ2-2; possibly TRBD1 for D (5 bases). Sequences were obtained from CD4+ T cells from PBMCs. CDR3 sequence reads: CSVEDLSGTGELFF. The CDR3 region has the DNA TGCAGCGTTGAAGATCTCTCAGGGACCGGGGAGCTGTTTTTT.